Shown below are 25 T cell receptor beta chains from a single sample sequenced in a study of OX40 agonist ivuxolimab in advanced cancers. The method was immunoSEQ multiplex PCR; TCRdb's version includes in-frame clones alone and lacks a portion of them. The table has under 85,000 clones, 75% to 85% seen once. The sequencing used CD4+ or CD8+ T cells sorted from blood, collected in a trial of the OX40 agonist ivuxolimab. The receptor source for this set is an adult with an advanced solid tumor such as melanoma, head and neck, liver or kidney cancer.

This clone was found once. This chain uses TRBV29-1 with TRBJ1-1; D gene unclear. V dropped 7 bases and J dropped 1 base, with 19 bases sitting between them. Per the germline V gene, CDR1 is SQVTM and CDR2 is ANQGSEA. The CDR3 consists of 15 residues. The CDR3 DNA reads TGCAGCGCCCGACCCGGACGGGCCGGGAACACTGAAGCTTTCTTT. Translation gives CSARPGRAGNTEAFF.

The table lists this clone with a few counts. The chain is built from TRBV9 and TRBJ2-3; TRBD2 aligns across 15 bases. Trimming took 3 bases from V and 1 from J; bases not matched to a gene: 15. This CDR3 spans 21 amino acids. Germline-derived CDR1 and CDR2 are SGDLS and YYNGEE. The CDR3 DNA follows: TGTGCCAGCAGCGACCGCTCACCGGGACTAGCGGGAGGAGGAGGCACAGATACGCAGTATTTT. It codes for CASSDRSPGLAGGGGTDTQYF.

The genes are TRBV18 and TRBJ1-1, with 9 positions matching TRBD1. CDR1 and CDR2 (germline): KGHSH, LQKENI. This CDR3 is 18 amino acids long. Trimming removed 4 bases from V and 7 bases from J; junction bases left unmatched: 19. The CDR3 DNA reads TGTGCCAGCTCACTCGGGCGGGCACGGGACAGGGAGAGAGGTGAAGCTTTCTTT. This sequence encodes CASSLGRARDRERGEAFF.

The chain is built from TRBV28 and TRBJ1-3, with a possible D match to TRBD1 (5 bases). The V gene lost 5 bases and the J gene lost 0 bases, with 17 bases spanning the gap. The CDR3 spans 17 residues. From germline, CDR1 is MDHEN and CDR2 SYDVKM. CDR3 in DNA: TGTGCCAGCAGTACCCGCCGATGGGGCTCCTCTGGAAACACCATATATTTT. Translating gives CASSTRRWGSSGNTIYF.

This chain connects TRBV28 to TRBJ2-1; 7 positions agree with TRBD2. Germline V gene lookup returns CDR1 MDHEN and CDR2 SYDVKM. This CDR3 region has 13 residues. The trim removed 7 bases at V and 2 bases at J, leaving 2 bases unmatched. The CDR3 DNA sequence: TGTGCCAGCAATCTAGCGGCCTACAATGAGCAGTTCTTC. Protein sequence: CASNLAAYNEQFF.

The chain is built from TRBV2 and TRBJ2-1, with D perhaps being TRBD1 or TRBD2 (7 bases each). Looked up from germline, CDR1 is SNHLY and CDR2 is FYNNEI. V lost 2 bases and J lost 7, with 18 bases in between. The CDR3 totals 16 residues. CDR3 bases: TGTGCCAGCAGTGAAAGGGAGGGCAGGGGGATAAATGAGCAGTTCTTC. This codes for CASSEREGRGINEQFF.

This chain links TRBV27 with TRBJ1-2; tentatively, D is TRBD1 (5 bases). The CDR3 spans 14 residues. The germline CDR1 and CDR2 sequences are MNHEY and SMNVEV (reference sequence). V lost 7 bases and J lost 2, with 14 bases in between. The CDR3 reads CASTSARDNYGYTF. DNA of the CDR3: TGTGCCAGCACTTCTGCCCGGGACAACTATGGCTACACCTTC.

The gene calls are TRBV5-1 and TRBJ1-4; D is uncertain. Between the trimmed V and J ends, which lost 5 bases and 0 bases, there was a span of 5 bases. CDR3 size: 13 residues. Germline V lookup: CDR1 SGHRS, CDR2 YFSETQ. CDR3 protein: CASSEATNEKLFF. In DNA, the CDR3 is TGCGCCAGCAGTGAAGCAACTAATGAAAAACTGTTTTTT.

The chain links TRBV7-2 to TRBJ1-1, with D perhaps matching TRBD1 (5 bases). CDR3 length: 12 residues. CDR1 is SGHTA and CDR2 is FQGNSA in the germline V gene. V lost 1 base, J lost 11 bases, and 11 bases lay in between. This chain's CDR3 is CASSLVGAGAFF. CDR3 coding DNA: TGTGCCAGCAGCTTAGTCGGGGCGGGGGCTTTCTTT.

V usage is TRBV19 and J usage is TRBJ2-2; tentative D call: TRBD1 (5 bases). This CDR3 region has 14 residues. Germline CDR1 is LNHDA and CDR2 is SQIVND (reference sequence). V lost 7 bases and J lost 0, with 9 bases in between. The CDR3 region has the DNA TGTGCCAGTACCCAGGGCCCGAACACCGGGGAGCTGTTTTTT. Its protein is CASTQGPNTGELFF.

CDR3 residues: CASSPQPNTEAFF. CDR3 DNA sequence: TGTGCCAGCAGCCCCCAACCGAACACTGAAGCTTTCTTT. The chain is built from TRBV7-2 and TRBJ1-1, with no clear D. The V gene's germline CDR1 is SGHTA and CDR2 FQGNSA. The CDR3 totals 13 residues. The V gene lost 5 bases and the J gene lost 1 base, with 8 bases spanning the gap.

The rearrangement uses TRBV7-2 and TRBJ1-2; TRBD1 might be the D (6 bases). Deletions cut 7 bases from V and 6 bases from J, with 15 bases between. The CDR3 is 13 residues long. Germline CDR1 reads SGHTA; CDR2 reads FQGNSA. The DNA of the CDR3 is TGTGCCAGCACCTCAGGGGCGAGGAATGGCTACACCTTC. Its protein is CASTSGARNGYTF.

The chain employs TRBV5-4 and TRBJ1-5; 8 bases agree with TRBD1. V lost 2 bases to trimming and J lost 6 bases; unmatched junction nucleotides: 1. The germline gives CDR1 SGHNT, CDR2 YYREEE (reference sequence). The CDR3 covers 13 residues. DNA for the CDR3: TGTGCCAGCAGCTTAGACAGGGGTCAGCCCCAGCATTTT. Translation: CASSLDRGQPQHF.

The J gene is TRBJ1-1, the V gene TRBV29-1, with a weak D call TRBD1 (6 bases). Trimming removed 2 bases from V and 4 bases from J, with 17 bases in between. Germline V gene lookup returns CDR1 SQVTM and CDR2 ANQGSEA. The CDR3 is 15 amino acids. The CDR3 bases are TGCAGCGTTGAATGGGCCCAGGGGATGAGCACTGAAGCTTTCTTT. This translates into CSVEWAQGMSTEAFF. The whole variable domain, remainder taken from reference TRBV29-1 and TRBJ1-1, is SAVISQKPSRDICQRGTSLTIQCQVDSQVTMMFWYRQQPGQSLTLIATANQGSEATYESGFVIDKFPISRPNLTFSTLTVSNMSPEDSSIYLCSVEWAQGMSTEAFFGQGTRLTVV.

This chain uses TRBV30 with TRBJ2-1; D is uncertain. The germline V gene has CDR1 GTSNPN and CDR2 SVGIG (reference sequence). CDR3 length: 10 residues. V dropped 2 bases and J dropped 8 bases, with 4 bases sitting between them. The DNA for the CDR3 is TGTGCCTGGAGTAGGGATGAGCAGTTCTTC. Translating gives CAWSRDEQFF. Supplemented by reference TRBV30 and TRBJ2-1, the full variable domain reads SQTIHQWPATLVQPVGSPLSLECTVEGTSNPNLYWYRQAAGRGLQLLFYSVGIGQISSEVPQNLSASRPQDRQFILSSKKLLLSDSGFYLCAWSRDEQFFGPGTRLTVL.

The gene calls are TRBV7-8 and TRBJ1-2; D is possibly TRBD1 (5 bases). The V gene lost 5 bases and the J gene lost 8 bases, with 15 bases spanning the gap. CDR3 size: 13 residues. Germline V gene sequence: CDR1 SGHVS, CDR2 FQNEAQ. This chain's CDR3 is CASSRWQGSGYTF. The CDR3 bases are TGTGCCAGCAGCCGTTGGCAGGGAAGCGGCTACACCTTC.

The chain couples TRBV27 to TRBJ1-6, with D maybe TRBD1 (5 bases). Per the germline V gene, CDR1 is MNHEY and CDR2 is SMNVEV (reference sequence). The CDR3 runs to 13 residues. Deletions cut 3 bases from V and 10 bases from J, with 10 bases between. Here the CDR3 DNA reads TGTGCCAGCAGTTTGGAGGGACGGTCACCCCTCCACTTT. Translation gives CASSLEGRSPLHF.

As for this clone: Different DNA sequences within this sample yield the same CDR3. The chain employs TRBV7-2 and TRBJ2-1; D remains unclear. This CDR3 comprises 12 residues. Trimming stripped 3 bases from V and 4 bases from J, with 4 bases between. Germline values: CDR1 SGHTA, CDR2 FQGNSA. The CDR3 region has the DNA TGTGCCAGCAGCTTCAGATACAATGAGCAGTTCTTC. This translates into CASSFRYNEQFF.

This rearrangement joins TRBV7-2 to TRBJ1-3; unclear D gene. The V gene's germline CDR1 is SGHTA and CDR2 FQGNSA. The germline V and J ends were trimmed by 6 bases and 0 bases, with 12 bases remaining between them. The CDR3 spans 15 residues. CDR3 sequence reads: CASRLVGSSGNTIYF. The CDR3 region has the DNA TGTGCCAGCAGATTGGTCGGTAGCTCTGGAAACACCATATATTTT.

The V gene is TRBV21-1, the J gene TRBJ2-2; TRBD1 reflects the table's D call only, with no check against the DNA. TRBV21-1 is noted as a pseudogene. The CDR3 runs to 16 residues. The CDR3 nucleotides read TGTGCCAGCAGAATTAGACAGGTTGGGGGCACCGGGGAGCTGTTTTTT. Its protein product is CASRIRQVGGTGELFF.

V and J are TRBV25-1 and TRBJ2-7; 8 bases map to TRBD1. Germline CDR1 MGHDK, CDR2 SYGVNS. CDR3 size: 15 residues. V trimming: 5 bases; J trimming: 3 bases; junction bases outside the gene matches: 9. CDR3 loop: CASSHSGQGDYEQYF. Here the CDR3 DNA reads TGTGCCAGCAGTCATTCCGGACAGGGTGACTACGAGCAGTACTTC.

The CDR3, as DNA: TGTGCCAGCAGCTTGCGGCCTGGGACACCACCTACTGAAGCTTTCTTT. This translates into CASSLRPGTPPTEAFF. The chain couples TRBV7-2 to TRBJ1-1; tentatively, D is TRBD1 (6 bases). Germline V gene sequence: CDR1 SGHTA, CDR2 FQGNSA. The germline V and J ends were trimmed by 3 bases and 5 bases, with 19 bases remaining between them. The CDR3 covers 16 residues.

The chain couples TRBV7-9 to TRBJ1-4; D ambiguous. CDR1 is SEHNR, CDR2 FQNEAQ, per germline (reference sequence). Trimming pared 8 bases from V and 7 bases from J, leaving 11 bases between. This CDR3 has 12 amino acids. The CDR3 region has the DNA TGTGCCAGCCTCACCGGGTCTGAAAAACTGTTTTTT. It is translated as CASLTGSEKLFF.

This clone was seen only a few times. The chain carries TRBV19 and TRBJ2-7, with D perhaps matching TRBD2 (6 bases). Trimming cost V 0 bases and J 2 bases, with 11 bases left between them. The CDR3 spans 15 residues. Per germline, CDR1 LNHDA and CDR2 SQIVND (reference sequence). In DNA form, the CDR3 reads TGTGCCAGTAGTATAGAAGCTAGCGCGACCTACGAGCAGTACTTC. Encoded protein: CASSIEASATYEQYF.

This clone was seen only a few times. In nucleotides, the CDR3 is TGTGCCAGCAGCTTTGGACTACAGGGAGGAAGCGAGACCCAGTACTTC. Amino acids: CASSFGLQGGSETQYF. The gene calls are TRBV5-4 and TRBJ2-5; D tentatively fits TRBD1 or TRBD2 (6 bases each). V gave up 2 bases and J gave up 5 bases, with 19 bases separating them. There are 16 residues in the CDR3. Germline V gives CDR1 SGHNT, CDR2 YYREEE (reference sequence).